These 22 T cell receptor beta chains came from one sample sequenced in a study of cytomegalovirus exposure and HLA in healthy donors. Researchers ran the PCR with 60 Vbeta and 13 Jbeta primers. Sequencing was performed with immunoSEQ multiplex PCR; in TCRdb, only in-frame clones are kept and a portion is missing. The sample holds some 100,000 clones, more than 65% seen once. The source material was PBMCs. Receptor source: a young woman in good health and CMV-seronegative.

This clone has only one observation. The chain couples TRBV6-1 to TRBJ2-7; 10 bases align to TRBD1. Germline trimming cut 4 bases from V and 2 bases from J; bases unmatched to any gene: 5. There are 15 residues in the CDR3. Germline V gene data show CDR1 as MNHNS and CDR2 as SASEGT. CDR3 region: CASSASGTGAYEQYF. The CDR3 coding sequence is TGTGCCAGCAGTGCCTCCGGGACAGGGGCCTACGAGCAGTACTTC.

The chain combines TRBV29-1 with TRBJ1-1; D is unresolved. The V gene's germline CDR1 is SQVTM and CDR2 ANQGSEA. Trimming removed 7 bases from V and 5 bases from J, with 8 bases in between. The CDR3 loop spans 10 amino acids. This chain's CDR3 is CSGVETEAFF. The CDR3 coding sequence is TGCAGCGGGGTGGAGACTGAAGCTTTCTTT.

The chain combines TRBV11-1 with TRBJ2-7; no definite D call. Germline values: CDR1 SGHAT, CDR2 FQDESV (reference sequence). This CDR3 comprises 14 residues. Between the trimmed V and J ends, which lost 1 base and 0 bases, there was a span of 7 bases. CDR3 amino acids: CASSLELLSYEQYF. Written as DNA, the CDR3 is TGTGCCAGCAGCTTAGAACTGCTCTCCTACGAGCAGTACTTC. Drawing the rest from reference TRBV11-1 and TRBJ2-7, the complete variable domain is EAEVAQSPRYKITEKSQAVAFWCDPISGHATLYWYRQILGQGPELLVQFQDESVVDDSQLPKDRFSAERLKGVDSTLKIQPAELGDSAMYLCASSLELLSYEQYFGPGTRLTVT.

The rearrangement joins TRBV7-2 to TRBJ1-2, with a possible D match to TRBD1 (5 bases). Germline assignment: CDR1 SGHTA and CDR2 FQGNSA. This CDR3 comprises 13 residues. Between the trimmed V and J ends, which lost 5 bases and 7 bases, there was a span of 14 bases. CDR3 nucleotides: TGTGCCAGCAGCCAATTGGGGGGGGTTGGCTACACCTTC. Translated: CASSQLGGVGYTF.

Worth noting for this clone: This clone may be a read error of a much larger clone one base away. The rearrangement joins TRBV6-6 to TRBJ2-7, with 12 bases aligning to TRBD2. The CDR3 has 14 amino acids. With 4 bases clipped from V and 4 bases from J, the junction kept 2 bases outside the gene matches. Germline CDR1 MNHNY, CDR2 SVGAGI (reference sequence). The DNA of the CDR3 is TGTGCCAGCAGTTTCGGGACTAGCGGGTACGAGCAGTACTTC. It is translated as CASSFGTSGYEQYF.

The chain is built from TRBV29-1 and TRBJ2-7, with 8 bases fitting TRBD2. The CDR3 length is 14 residues. Germline V gene sequence: CDR1 SQVTM, CDR2 ANQGSEA. V lost 4 bases and J lost 2; bases outside the gene matches: 7. The CDR3 DNA sequence: TGCAGCGTTGTTTTCAAGCGGGGGACCTACGAGCAGTACTTC. As protein: CSVVFKRGTYEQYF.

The chain joins TRBV27 to TRBJ2-7, with 10 nucleotides matching TRBD1. The CDR3 has 15 residues. The junction had 6 bases not matched to a gene; V was cut back by 4 bases and J by 3 bases. Germline V CDR1 and CDR2: MNHEY, SMNVEV (reference sequence). The CDR3 region has the DNA TGTGCCAGCAGTTATAGCGGACAGGGGGTCTACGAGCAGTACTTC. This encodes CASSYSGQGVYEQYF.

The chain uses TRBV20-1 and TRBJ1-1; D ambiguous. Germline lookup yields CDR1 DFQATT and CDR2 SNEGSKA (reference sequence). CDR3 length: 11 residues. The CDR3, as DNA: TGCAGACTGGAACCGGGTACTGAAGCTTTCTTT. It translates to CRLEPGTEAFF.

This clone appeared once. The chain is built from TRBV19 and TRBJ2-7; TRBD2 is a possible D gene (5 bases). Germline V gives CDR1 LNHDA, CDR2 SQIVND (reference sequence). This CDR3 comprises 14 residues. V was shortened by 5 bases and J by 4 bases, with 15 bases between the two germline ends. CDR3 nucleotide sequence: TGTGCCAGTAGTCTGGGTCCTACTAGGTACGAGCAGTACTTC. It translates to CASSLGPTRYEQYF.

As to this clone: The junction departs from germline at one end; a sequencing error may be responsible. CDR3 amino acids: CSSSPPGFFTEAFF. The CDR3 DNA is TGTTCCAGCAGCCCTCCGGGATTTTTTACTGAAGCTTTCTTT. This rearrangement joins TRBV7-9 to TRBJ1-1; D gene uncertain. The CDR3 spans 14 residues. Germline V lookup: CDR1 SEHNR, CDR2 FQNEAQ (reference sequence).

This clone appeared a few times. The V and J genes are TRBV4-1 and TRBJ1-2; D is unclear. The germline CDR1 and CDR2 sequences are MGHRA and YSYEKL. CDR3 length: 13 amino acids. V was clipped by 0 bases and J by 6 bases, with 8 bases between them. Here the CDR3 DNA reads TGCGCCAGCAGCCAAGATCACGGGGATGGCTACACCTTC. It yields the protein CASSQDHGDGYTF.

This chain joins TRBV4-3 and TRBJ2-3; D gene unclear. V was clipped by 1 base and J by 1 base, with 9 bases between them. Germline loops: CDR1 LGHNA, CDR2 YSLEER. The CDR3 covers 15 residues. The CDR3 region is CASSQAWSGTDTQYF. The CDR3, as DNA: TGCGCCAGCAGCCAAGCTTGGAGCGGCACAGATACGCAGTATTTT.

J is TRBJ2-3 and V is TRBV5-4; 10 bases are shared with TRBD2. This CDR3 has 17 residues. Looked up from germline, CDR1 is SGHNT and CDR2 is YYREEE (reference sequence). The trim removed 4 bases at V and 4 bases at J, leaving 12 bases unmatched. CDR3 protein: CASSRGTSVLGADTQYF. Written as DNA, the CDR3 is TGTGCCAGCAGCAGAGGGACTAGCGTCCTGGGGGCAGATACGCAGTATTTT.

V gene TRBV10-3 combines with J gene TRBJ2-6; a possible D gene is TRBD2 (5 bases). V dropped 2 bases and J dropped 0 bases, with 8 bases sitting between them. This CDR3 region has 16 residues. Germline V CDR1 and CDR2: ENHRY, SYGVKD. For the CDR3, the DNA is TGTGCCATCAGTGAGCCCGGGGACTCTGGGGCCAACGTCCTGACTTTC. Protein: CAISEPGDSGANVLTF.

This clone has just one count. V gene TRBV27 combines with J gene TRBJ2-1; the D is unclear. The CDR3 is made up of 14 amino acids. CDR1 and CDR2 (germline): MNHEY, SMNVEV (reference sequence). Trimming cost V 0 bases and J 4 bases, with 7 bases left between them. Here the CDR3 reads CASSLSGVYNEQFF. Written as DNA, the CDR3 is TGTGCCAGCAGTTTATCAGGAGTTTACAATGAGCAGTTCTTC.

This clone came up a few times. CDR3: CASRRGGRAREQFF. The CDR3 DNA reads TGTGCCAGCCGACGGGGAGGGAGGGCCCGTGAGCAGTTCTTC. The chain carries TRBV5-6 and TRBJ2-1; 7 nucleotides agree with TRBD2. V was clipped by 7 bases and J by 9 bases; unmatched bases: 13. Germline V lookup: CDR1 SGHDT, CDR2 YYEEEE. The CDR3 runs 14 residues.

The chain recombines TRBV19 with TRBJ2-3; D gene ambiguous. The CDR3 is 16 residues long. The germline CDR1 and CDR2 sequences are LNHDA and SQIVND (reference sequence). The V and J ends lost 4 bases and 1 base respectively, with 15 bases between them. CDR3 region: CASSRSAAPRTDTQYF. In DNA form, the CDR3 reads TGTGCCAGTAGTAGGTCCGCGGCCCCCCGCACAGATACGCAGTATTTT.

V usage is TRBV2 and J usage is TRBJ2-7; 7 nucleotides align to TRBD2. The CDR3 runs 13 residues. Trimming removed 7 bases from V and 3 bases from J; junction bases left unmatched: 6. Germline CDR1 is SNHLY and CDR2 is FYNNEI. The CDR3 coding sequence is TGTGCCAGCAAGCGGGAACGTCGCTACGAGCAGTACTTC. Translation gives CASKRERRYEQYF. The whole variable domain, remainder taken from reference TRBV2 and TRBJ2-7, is EPEVTQTPSHQVTQMGQEVILRCVPISNHLYFYWYRQILGQKVEFLVSFYNNEISEKSEIFDDQFSVERPDGSNFTLKIRSTKLEDSAMYFCASKRERRYEQYFGPGTRLTVT.

Of note for this clone: Germline and junction disagree at one end, which may indicate a read error. The J gene is TRBJ1-1, the V gene TRBV7-9, with D maybe TRBD1 (5 bases). Germline CDR1 SEHNR, CDR2 FQNEAQ (reference sequence). This CDR3 region has 12 residues. This CDR3 reads CSSSPRDTEAFF. The DNA for the CDR3 is TGTTCCAGCAGCCCCAGGGACACTGAAGCTTTCTTT.

The V and J genes are TRBV5-4 and TRBJ2-7; D is uncertain. Trimming left V 4 bases short and J 0 bases short, with 11 bases between. The length of the CDR3 is 14 residues. Germline values: CDR1 SGHNT, CDR2 YYREEE (reference sequence). The CDR3 DNA reads as TGTGCCAGCAGCCCTTGGCAGGTCTCCTACGAGCAGTACTTC. As protein: CASSPWQVSYEQYF.

The genes are TRBV5-4 and TRBJ1-4; D possibly corresponds to TRBD1 (5 bases). The germline gives CDR1 SGHNT, CDR2 YYREEE (reference sequence). The CDR3 covers 15 residues. Trimming shortened V by 1 base and J by 7 bases, and 14 bases separated the two germline ends. The CDR3 here is CASSLKDTQREKLFF. In nucleotides, the CDR3 is TGTGCCAGCAGCTTGAAGGACACTCAGCGTGAAAAACTGTTTTTT.

The count of this clone is one. The genes are TRBV2 and TRBJ1-1; a weak D match, TRBD1 (5 bases). Looked up from germline, CDR1 is SNHLY and CDR2 is FYNNEI. This CDR3 is 14 amino acids long. V was clipped by 6 bases and J by 8 bases, with 19 bases between them. Written as DNA, the CDR3 is TGTGCCAGCAGGGAATCCCTAAGGGGCTCCGAAGCTTTCTTT. Translation: CASRESLRGSEAFF.